The 20 T cell receptor beta chains below come from one sample, sequenced in a study of technical replicates of blood from several donors. Assay: immunoSEQ multiplex PCR; the TCRdb copy retains only in-frame clones and omits some. The table records 60,000 to 90,000 clones, around 90% of them present only once. The sample comprised T cells isolated from PBMCs. Receptor source: a human donor in good health.

V is TRBV4-1 and J is TRBJ1-4; TRBD1 aligns across 7 bases. The CDR3 runs 14 residues. The germline gives CDR1 MGHRA, CDR2 YSYEKL. Trimming removed 5 bases from V and 6 bases from J; junction bases left unmatched: 6. CDR3 loop: CASSKGATDEKLFF. The CDR3 coding sequence is TGCGCCAGCAGCAAGGGGGCGACGGATGAAAAACTGTTTTTT.

In nucleotides, the CDR3 is TGTGCCAGCAGTTTATCTAGGCAGGGAAGCGCAATTACCTACGAGCAGTACTTC. This sequence encodes CASSLSRQGSAITYEQYF. J is TRBJ2-7 and V is TRBV27, with D perhaps TRBD1 (5 bases). The CDR3 length is 18 residues. Between the trimmed V and J ends, which lost 0 bases and 2 bases, there was a span of 20 bases. In germline, CDR1 is MNHEY, CDR2 SMNVEV (reference sequence).

V gene TRBV6-1 combines with J gene TRBJ1-1; D is possibly TRBD1 (5 bases). Germline assignment: CDR1 MNHNS and CDR2 SASEGT. Trimming stripped 6 bases from V and 3 bases from J, with 14 bases between. This CDR3 contains 14 residues. For the CDR3, the DNA is TGTGCCAGCAGCAGGTGGGGGGTTGACACTGAAGCTTTCTTT. Residues: CASSRWGVDTEAFF.

This clone has a handful of counts. V usage is TRBV6-6 and J usage is TRBJ2-7; D not resolved. V lost 7 bases and J lost 3, with 13 bases in between. CDR3 length equals 13 residues. Germline V CDR1 and CDR2: MNHNY, SVGAGI (reference sequence). The CDR3 region has the DNA TGTGCCAGCATGTTCGGGTTTAACTACGAGCAGTACTTC. It specifies CASMFGFNYEQYF.

The gene calls are TRBV5-4 and TRBJ2-7; D might be TRBD2 (5 bases). The CDR3 is 13 amino acids. CDR1 and CDR2 (germline): SGHNT, YYREEE (reference sequence). Trimming took 2 bases from V and 6 from J, leaving 12 bases between them. CDR3 sequence reads: CASSLFGGFEQYF. As DNA, the CDR3 is TGTGCCAGCAGCTTATTTGGCGGGTTCGAGCAGTACTTC.

V usage is TRBV6-5 and J usage is TRBJ2-2; 9 bases are shared with TRBD2. Germline CDR1 MNHEY, CDR2 SVGAGI. The CDR3 sequence is 13 residues long. J gave up 5 bases and V 5 bases, and 0 bases lay outside the gene matches. CDR3: CASSTSGTGELFF. The CDR3 DNA sequence: TGTGCCAGCAGTACTAGCGGGACCGGGGAGCTGTTTTTT.

The V call is TRBV19, the J call TRBJ2-2; D unclear. V was cut by 0 bases and J by 7 bases, with 9 bases left in between. The CDR3 length is 14 residues. The germline CDR1 and CDR2 sequences are LNHDA and SQIVND (reference sequence). CDR3 DNA sequence: TGTGCCAGTAGTATAGATCCAGAGGTCGGGGAGCTGTTTTTT. It translates to CASSIDPEVGELFF.

The chain couples TRBV10-1 to TRBJ2-1; 9 bases map to TRBD1. V lost 4 bases and J lost 4; bases outside the gene matches: 2. The CDR3 contains 14 residues. Germline V lookup: CDR1 WNHNN, CDR2 SYGVQD (reference sequence). Here the CDR3 reads CASSGDREYNEQFF. CDR3 nucleotides: TGCGCCAGCAGTGGGGACAGGGAGTACAATGAGCAGTTCTTC.

This clone appeared a single time. This chain joins TRBV4-1 and TRBJ2-7; 9 nucleotides match TRBD1. V lost 3 bases, J lost 5 bases, and 11 bases stayed unmatched. Germline V gene data show CDR1 as MGHRA and CDR2 as YSYEKL. This CDR3 is 16 amino acids long. The CDR3 DNA is TGCGCCAGCAGCCACCGCGGGACAGGGCGGTCCGACGAGCAGTACTTC. Its protein product is CASSHRGTGRSDEQYF.

The genes are TRBV10-3 and TRBJ2-7, with 8 bases identical to TRBD2. The V segment lost 4 bases and the J segment 5 bases; nucleotides outside the gene matches: 19. The CDR3 runs to 18 residues. Germline-derived CDR1 and CDR2 are ENHRY and SYGVKD. CDR3 coding DNA: TGTGCCATCAGTGTATCCGGCCCCAGCGGGAGCGGTAAGAACGAGCAGTACTTC. The encoded protein is CAISVSGPSGSGKNEQYF.

This chain links TRBV5-1 with TRBJ1-4, with D uncertain. The germline gives CDR1 SGHRS, CDR2 YFSETQ. Trimming cost V 1 base and J 0 bases, with 7 bases left between them. This CDR3 has 15 amino acids. The CDR3 region has the DNA TGCGCCAGCAGCTTGATCGGGACAACTAATGAAAAACTGTTTTTT. This gives the protein CASSLIGTTNEKLFF.

The rearrangement uses TRBV9 and TRBJ2-2; D not certain. This CDR3 spans 15 amino acids. Germline CDR1 reads SGDLS; CDR2 reads YYNGEE. Trimming pared 0 bases from V and 0 bases from J, leaving 6 bases between. In nucleotides, the CDR3 is TGTGCCAGCAGCGTAGATAGTGCGAACACCGGGGAGCTGTTTTTT. It encodes CASSVDSANTGELFF.

V and J are TRBV5-4 and TRBJ2-7; 8 bases are a match to TRBD2. The V segment lost 5 bases and the J segment 3 bases; nucleotides outside the gene matches: 10. Germline CDR1 is SGHNT and CDR2 is YYREEE (reference sequence). The CDR3 runs 15 residues. CDR3 residues: CASRSGTSSVYEQYF. Here the CDR3 DNA reads TGTGCCAGCAGGTCGGGGACTAGTTCTGTCTACGAGCAGTACTTC.

The chain links TRBV30 to TRBJ2-2; TRBD2 is a possible D gene (6 bases). CDR1 is GTSNPN, CDR2 SVGIG, per germline (reference sequence). V was clipped by 4 bases and J by 1 base, with 10 bases between them. The CDR3 is made up of 14 amino acids. The CDR3 region is CAWIRTMNTGELFF. Here the CDR3 DNA reads TGTGCCTGGATTAGGACTATGAACACCGGGGAGCTGTTTTTT.

The V gene is TRBV4-2, the J gene TRBJ2-5; 7 nucleotides match TRBD2. Germline CDR1 LGHNA, CDR2 YNFKEQ. With 0 bases clipped from V and 5 bases from J, the junction kept 21 bases outside the gene matches. The CDR3 spans 20 residues. In DNA form, the CDR3 reads TGTGCCAGCAGCCAAGATGGTTATGATGGGTCAGGACTAGTTTTTGAGACCCAGTACTTC. Its protein product is CASSQDGYDGSGLVFETQYF.

This chain connects TRBV29-1 to TRBJ2-7; 11 bases map to TRBD2. V gave up 5 bases and J gave up 4 bases; unmatched junction bases: 10. CDR1 SQVTM and CDR2 ANQGSEA come from the germline V gene. This CDR3 spans 15 amino acids. The CDR3 loop reads CSVIIAGGPLYEQYF. Here the CDR3 DNA reads TGCAGCGTTATTATAGCGGGAGGGCCCCTTTACGAGCAGTACTTC.

The chain is built from TRBV5-1 and TRBJ1-2, with 7 positions matching TRBD1. V was pared by 0 bases and J by 6 bases, with 8 bases of the junction left unmatched. Germline V gives CDR1 SGHRS, CDR2 YFSETQ. This CDR3 region has 15 residues. The CDR3 spells CASSLDRDSFNGYTF. As DNA, the CDR3 is TGCGCCAGCAGCTTGGACCGGGACAGCTTTAATGGCTACACCTTC.

This rearrangement joins TRBV5-4 to TRBJ2-3, with D possibly matching TRBD1 (7 bases). V shed 0 bases and J shed 6 bases, with 11 bases lying between them. Germline V lookup: CDR1 SGHNT, CDR2 YYREEE (reference sequence). This CDR3 is 14 amino acids long. The CDR3 is CASSLVAGGDTQYF. CDR3 DNA: TGTGCCAGCAGCTTGGTGGCAGGGGGGGATACGCAGTATTTT.

This sequence joins TRBV7-9 and TRBJ1-1; 7 bases are a match to TRBD1. The CDR3 is 14 amino acids. In germline, CDR1 is SEHNR, CDR2 FQNEAQ (reference sequence). The V segment lost 4 bases and the J segment 6 bases; nucleotides outside the gene matches: 8. CDR3 loop: CASSYRQGWPEAFF. CDR3 sequence (DNA): TGTGCCAGCAGCTACCGACAGGGTTGGCCTGAAGCTTTCTTT.

The table lists this clone with a count of one. The chain uses TRBV5-1 and TRBJ2-4, with 11 nucleotides matching TRBD1. CDR1 is SGHRS, CDR2 YFSETQ, per germline. CDR3 length: 20 amino acids. Trimming removed 0 bases from V and 0 bases from J; junction bases left unmatched: 11. Here the CDR3 reads CASSLVGQGVRTIAKNIQYF. The DNA for the CDR3 is TGCGCCAGCAGCTTGGTGGGACAGGGGGTACGAACTATAGCCAAAAACATTCAGTACTTC. Full variable domain (remainder filled in from reference TRBV5-1 and TRBJ2-4): KAGVTQTPRYLIKTRGQQVTLSCSPISGHRSVSWYQQTPGQGLQFLFEYFSETQRNKGNFPGRFSGRQFSNSRSEMNVSTLELGDSALYLCASSLVGQGVRTIAKNIQYFGAGTRLSVL.